The next 9 T cell receptor beta chains were all read from a single sample in a study of control samples from healthy donors and cancer patients. The table came from immunoSEQ multiplex PCR; TCRdb's copy has only in-frame clones and leaves some out. Counted here are roughly 100,000 clones, 75% to 90% occurring once; the ten biggest clones make up about 18%. The material sequenced was PBMCs. These receptors came from a man between 60 and 75 years old with lung cancer.

The V gene is TRBV4-1, the J gene TRBJ1-5; D is undetermined. Germline assignment: CDR1 MGHRA and CDR2 YSYEKL. The V end was cut by 4 bases, the J end by 3 bases, with 10 bases between. This CDR3 is 14 amino acids long. CDR3 amino acids: CASSPFASNQPQHF. The DNA for the CDR3 is TGCGCCAGCAGCCCATTCGCTTCCAATCAGCCCCAGCATTTT.

The V call is TRBV27, the J call TRBJ1-3; no firm D call. In germline, CDR1 is MNHEY, CDR2 SMNVEV (reference sequence). Deletions cut 6 bases from V and 7 bases from J, with 13 bases between. This CDR3 comprises 13 residues. As DNA, the CDR3 is TGTGCCAGCAGAACGACGGGGTCTAACACCATATATTTT. Translated: CASRTTGSNTIYF.

This chain links TRBV24-1 with TRBJ2-2; 9 positions match TRBD1. The CDR3 loop spans 15 amino acids. The ends lost 7 bases at V and 4 bases at J; junction bases unmatched: 6. Germline values: CDR1 KGHDR, CDR2 SFDVKD. In DNA form, the CDR3 reads TGTGCCACCAGCACAGGGGGCCTTGGCACCGGGGAGCTGTTTTTT. Translated, it gives CATSTGGLGTGELFF.

This chain links TRBV7-3 with TRBJ2-3; 8 positions agree with TRBD2. The CDR3 has 15 amino acids. CDR1 and CDR2 (germline): SGHTA, FQGTGA. The V and J ends lost 4 bases and 4 bases, in that order; junction bases with no gene match: 7. CDR3 bases: TGTGCCAGCAGCTCCCCCGGGAGGGGGGCAGATACGCAGTATTTT. The encoded protein is CASSSPGRGADTQYF.

The chain joins TRBV5-1 to TRBJ2-4; possibly TRBD1 for D (6 bases). CDR1 SGHRS and CDR2 YFSETQ come from the germline V gene. V was trimmed by 5 bases and J by 6 bases, leaving 18 bases between them. CDR3 length: 15 residues. The CDR3 nucleotides are TGCGCCAGCAGTTTTGGCGATGAGGACAGAAACATTCAGTACTTC. Translating gives CASSFGDEDRNIQYF.

The rearrangement uses TRBV5-1 and TRBJ2-3; D is perhaps TRBD1 or TRBD2 (5 bases each). V was pared by 1 base and J by 5 bases, with 11 bases between. Germline-derived CDR1 and CDR2 are SGHRS and YFSETQ. The length of the CDR3 is 14 residues. The CDR3 sequence: CASSLLLRGDTQYF. As DNA, the CDR3 is TGCGCCAGCAGCTTGCTTTTGAGGGGAGATACGCAGTATTTT.

This clone appeared once. The chain joins TRBV6-4 to TRBJ2-3; D gene unclear. The germline gives CDR1 MRHNA, CDR2 SNTAGT. V was clipped by 3 bases and J by 6 bases, with 13 bases between them. The CDR3 is 14 residues long. Here the CDR3 DNA reads TGTGCCAGCAGTGAGGGTATTTCCGGTGATACGCAGTATTTT. Residues: CASSEGISGDTQYF.

This chain uses TRBV7-2 with TRBJ1-5; D is ambiguous. The CDR3 runs to 16 residues. V lost 2 bases, J lost 0 bases, and 11 bases lay in between. Per germline, CDR1 SGHTA and CDR2 FQGNSA. The CDR3 reads CASSLLPRGSNQPQHF. The CDR3 coding sequence is TGTGCCAGCAGCTTATTGCCCCGGGGTAGCAATCAGCCCCAGCATTTT.

The chain couples TRBV4-2 to TRBJ2-7, with 8 bases that match TRBD2. With V trimmed by 4 bases and J by 4 bases, 9 bases remained unmatched. CDR3 length: 15 residues. Germline V gene data show CDR1 as LGHNA and CDR2 as YNFKEQ. The CDR3 loop is CASSPSGGNTYEQYF. Here the CDR3 DNA reads TGTGCCAGCAGCCCATCGGGGGGGAATACGTACGAGCAGTACTTC.